This TCR beta chain was captured by sequencing in a study of blood T cell repertoires in COVID-19. This CDR3 contains 14 residues. The germline V gene encodes CDR1 SEHNR and CDR2 FQNEAQ (reference sequence). The V and J ends lost 5 bases and 7 bases respectively, with 15 bases between them. Residents of 24 US areas, aged about 18 to 100 years, made up the participants. Self-reported history from a screening survey and questionnaire set each donor's cohort. Per the original data handling: Cell counts per sample came from amplifying reference gene primers. Clones were read by immunoSEQ multiplex PCR, and TCRdb kept only the in-frame ones, dropping some. The DNA was the basis for D and trimming; V, J and clone size are from that table. The table includes approximately 200,000 clones, around 88% detected once.

This rearrangement joins TRBV7-9 to TRBJ1-5; D might be TRBD1 (5 bases). The clonotype originates from a woman between 25 and 40 years old who had recovered from COVID-19. The specimen sequenced was PBMCs or T cells enriched from blood (not recorded which). For the CDR3, the DNA is TGTGCCAGCAGCGTAGACCCCACAGGACAGCCCCAGCATTTT. Translated, it gives CASSVDPTGQPQHF.